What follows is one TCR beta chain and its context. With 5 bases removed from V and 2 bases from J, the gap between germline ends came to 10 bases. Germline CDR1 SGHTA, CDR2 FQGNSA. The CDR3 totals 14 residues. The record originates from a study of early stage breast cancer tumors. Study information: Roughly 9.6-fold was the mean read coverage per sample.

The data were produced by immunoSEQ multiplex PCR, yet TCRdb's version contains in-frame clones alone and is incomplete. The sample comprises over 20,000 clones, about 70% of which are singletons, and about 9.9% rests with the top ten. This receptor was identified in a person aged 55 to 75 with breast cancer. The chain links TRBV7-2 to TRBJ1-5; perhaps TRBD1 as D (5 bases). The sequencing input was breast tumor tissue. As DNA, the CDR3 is TGTGCCAGCAGCCCCATACAGGGCAATCAGCCCCAGCATTTT. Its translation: CASSPIQGNQPQHF. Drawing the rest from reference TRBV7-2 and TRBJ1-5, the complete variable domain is GAGVSQSPSNKVTEKGKDVELRCDPISGHTALYWYRQSLGQGLEFLIYFQGNSAPDKSGLPSDRFSAERTGGSVSTLTIQRTQQEDSAVYLCASSPIQGNQPQHFGDGTRLSIL.